The 31 T cell receptor beta chains listed next were all sequenced from one sample in a study of identical twins. TCRdb re-called the 5' RACE reads with MiXCR, one entry per CDR3 protein. The sample holds over 550,000 distinct CDR3 sequences; about 7% are singletons and the top ten take about 1.6%. These sequences were also reported in another study, on yellow fever vaccine responses in identical twins.

The sample was PBMCs. These receptor sequences come from a woman younger than 35 in good health.

A few counts support this clonotype. The gene calls are TRBV20-1 and TRBJ2-6; D may correspond to TRBD1 or TRBD2 (5 bases each). Trimming removed 3 bases at V and 0 bases at J, with 15 bases between. This CDR3 has 17 residues. Germline CDR1 and CDR2: DFQATT and SNEGSKA (reference sequence). The CDR3 coding sequence is TGCAGTGCTAGTGATACGGGACCGAGCTCTGGGGCCAACGTCCTGACTTTC. This gives the protein CSASDTGPSSGANVLTF.

The table lists this clonotype with a few counts. The CDR3 sequence: CASREESNYGYTF. In DNA form, the CDR3 reads TGTGCCAGCCGTGAAGAATCTAACTATGGCTACACCTTC. The chain joins TRBV12-3 or TRBV12-4 to TRBJ1-2, with no clear D. This CDR3 spans 13 amino acids. V lost 8 bases, J lost 0 bases, and 10 bases lay in between.

V and J are TRBV15 and TRBJ1-1, with D uncertain. The germline CDR1 and CDR2 sequences are LNHNV and YYDKDF (reference sequence). This CDR3 region has 13 residues. V shed 5 bases and J shed 5 bases, with 12 bases lying between them. In DNA, the CDR3 is TGTGCCACCAGCGTGACAAGGGAGACTGAAGCTTTCTTT. Encoded protein: CATSVTRETEAFF.

The chain combines TRBV20-1 with TRBJ2-2; no definite D call. The CDR3 runs to 16 residues. Germline-derived CDR1 and CDR2 are DFQATT and SNEGSKA (reference sequence). Trimming took 3 bases from V and 2 from J, leaving 16 bases between them. CDR3 amino acids: CSASGASHENTGELFF. For the CDR3, the DNA is TGCAGTGCTAGCGGTGCCTCGCACGAAAACACCGGGGAGCTGTTTTTT.

The V and J genes are TRBV20-1 and TRBJ2-3; TRBD2 matches 8 bases. V shed 5 bases and J 2 bases; nucleotides not matched to a gene: 9. The CDR3 is made up of 15 amino acids. CDR1 and CDR2 from the germline V gene are DFQATT and SNEGSKA (reference sequence). CDR3 DNA sequence: TGCAGTGCTGAAAGTTCGCGGGGGGACACAGATACGCAGTATTTT. This gives the protein CSAESSRGDTDTQYF.

This chain links TRBV3-1 with TRBJ2-1; a possible D gene is TRBD2 (6 bases). Germline V gene data show CDR1 as LGHDT and CDR2 as YNNKEL (reference sequence). The CDR3 is 16 residues long. Trimming cost V 4 bases and J 4 bases, with 17 bases left between them. The CDR3 nucleotides read TGTGCCAGCAGCCCCGGGTTGGCGGGGCAGTACAATGAGCAGTTCTTC. Translation: CASSPGLAGQYNEQFF.

This clonotype was observed many times. The chain carries TRBV12-3 or TRBV12-4 and TRBJ2-7, with 8 nucleotides matching TRBD2. The CDR3 contains 16 residues. V shed 6 bases, J shed 7 bases, and the junction held 17 bases outside the gene matches. CDR3 in DNA: TGTGCCAGCAGAAGTTTTGGGGGTAGCGGGATGGGTGAGCAGTACTTC. Its translation is CASRSFGGSGMGEQYF.

The V call is TRBV27, the J call TRBJ2-3; D uncertain. The germline V gene encodes CDR1 MNHEY and CDR2 SMNVEV (reference sequence). The CDR3 loop spans 16 amino acids. V was pared by 5 bases and J by 4 bases, with 19 bases between. In DNA form, the CDR3 reads TGTGCCAGCAGTATCCCTCCCGTTGGGAACCCAGATACGCAGTATTTT. Amino acid sequence: CASSIPPVGNPDTQYF.

This clonotype has just a few counts. The chain uses TRBV20-1 and TRBJ2-3, with 11 positions matching TRBD2. After removal of 6 bases from V and 6 bases from J, the junction contained 8 bases not matched to a gene. The germline gives CDR1 DFQATT, CDR2 SNEGSKA (reference sequence). There are 14 residues in the CDR3. This CDR3 is CSALLAGVLDTQYF. For the CDR3, the DNA is TGCAGTGCCTTACTAGCGGGGGTATTGGATACGCAGTATTTT.

Only a few counts were recorded for this clonotype. The rearrangement links TRBV15 to TRBJ2-3; D is possibly TRBD2 (5 bases). Per germline, CDR1 LNHNV and CDR2 YYDKDF (reference sequence). CDR3 length equals 13 residues. The V end lost 3 bases, the J end lost 5 bases, and 9 bases lay between the germline ends. The chain's CDR3 is CATSRESGDTQYF. The CDR3 bases are TGTGCCACCAGCAGGGAGAGCGGAGATACGCAGTATTTT.

This chain links TRBV10-3 with TRBJ1-1; TRBD1 matches 8 bases. The CDR3 loop spans 17 amino acids. Germline V lookup: CDR1 ENHRY, CDR2 SYGVKD. The ends lost 2 bases at V and 3 bases at J; junction bases unmatched: 11. The CDR3 is CAISEGQGASLDTEAFF. The CDR3 nucleotides read TGTGCCATCAGTGAGGGCCAGGGGGCTAGTTTGGACACTGAAGCTTTCTTT.

The chain joins TRBV4-1 to TRBJ2-1; D perhaps matches TRBD1 (6 bases). The germline V gene encodes CDR1 MGHRA and CDR2 YSYEKL. This CDR3 is built from 17 residues. V lost 2 bases and J 0 bases, leaving 14 bases between the germline ends. The CDR3 is CASSQSLTGASYNEQFF. Here the CDR3 DNA reads TGCGCCAGCAGCCAATCCTTGACAGGCGCCTCCTACAATGAGCAGTTCTTC.

The sample holds many counts of this clonotype. The V gene is TRBV7-9, the J gene TRBJ2-1, with a tentative D call TRBD2 (6 bases). Germline CDR1 SEHNR, CDR2 FQNEAQ (reference sequence). The CDR3 length is 15 residues. The V end lost 5 bases, the J end lost 9 bases, and 20 bases lay between the germline ends. CDR3 loop: CASSIWDLASFEQFF. In DNA form, the CDR3 reads TGTGCCAGCAGCATATGGGACTTAGCCAGTTTTGAGCAGTTCTTC. Combining the CDR3 with reference TRBV7-9 and TRBJ2-1 gives the whole variable domain DTGVSQNPRHKITKRGQNVTFRCDPISEHNRLYWYRQTLGQGPEFLTYFQNEAQLEKSRLLSDRFSAERPKGSFSTLEIQRTEQGDSAMYLCASSIWDLASFEQFFGPGTRLTVL.

V is TRBV6-2 or TRBV6-3 and J is TRBJ2-1, with 10 positions matching TRBD2. The germline gives CDR1 MNHEY, CDR2 SVGEGT. This CDR3 has 17 residues. V was clipped by 5 bases and J by 3 bases; unmatched bases: 10. CDR3 protein: CASSLASGRFFYNEQFF. The CDR3 region has the DNA TGTGCCAGCAGTCTTGCTAGCGGGAGATTCTTCTACAATGAGCAGTTCTTC.

This clonotype has only a few counts. This chain uses TRBV7-9 with TRBJ2-5, with TRBD1 matching over 7 bases. The CDR3 totals 14 residues. V gave up 7 bases and J gave up 2 bases; unmatched junction bases: 7. The germline V gene encodes CDR1 SEHNR and CDR2 FQNEAQ (reference sequence). In nucleotides, the CDR3 is TGTGCCAGCACAAAAGACAGGGCTCAAGAGACCCAGTACTTC. This encodes CASTKDRAQETQYF.

This clonotype was observed a handful of times. The chain links TRBV4-1 to TRBJ1-5; D not certain. Germline V gene lookup returns CDR1 MGHRA and CDR2 YSYEKL. V lost 0 bases, J lost 0 bases, and 9 bases lay in between. This CDR3 spans 16 amino acids. CDR3 amino acids: CASSQDPVYSNQPQHF. CDR3 coding DNA: TGCGCCAGCAGCCAAGATCCCGTTTATAGCAATCAGCCCCAGCATTTT.

The V and J genes are TRBV4-1 and TRBJ2-5; no firm D call. The V end lost 4 bases, the J end lost 5 bases, and 11 bases lay between the germline ends. Germline V CDR1 and CDR2: MGHRA, YSYEKL. The CDR3 is 13 residues long. Here the CDR3 DNA reads TGCGCCAGCAGCCGTCTTCCGCGGGAGACCCAGTACTTC. Amino acids: CASSRLPRETQYF.

This clonotype was found a few times. The rearrangement uses TRBV15 and TRBJ2-3, with 11 bases fitting TRBD1. This CDR3 contains 15 residues. V lost 4 bases to trimming and J lost 5 bases; unmatched junction nucleotides: 5. Germline CDR1 is LNHNV and CDR2 is YYDKDF (reference sequence). CDR3 sequence reads: CATSTGTGGLDTQYF. Written as DNA, the CDR3 is TGTGCCACCAGCACCGGGACAGGGGGTTTAGATACGCAGTATTTT.

This clonotype was counted only a few times. The rearrangement uses TRBV29-1 and TRBJ2-5, with D possibly TRBD2 on 7 matching bases. Between the trimmed V and J ends, which lost 7 bases and 5 bases, there was a span of 14 bases. The V gene's germline CDR1 is SQVTM and CDR2 ANQGSEA. This CDR3 region has 12 residues. CDR3 sequence (DNA): TGCAGCGCGGGGGGCGGACGGGAGACCCAGTACTTC. Amino acids: CSAGGGRETQYF.

The chain combines TRBV10-3 with TRBJ2-1; TRBD2 matches at 12 bases. V trimming: 2 bases; J trimming: 4 bases; junction bases outside the gene matches: 0. The CDR3 consists of 15 residues. Germline V gene sequence: CDR1 ENHRY, CDR2 SYGVKD. Written as DNA, the CDR3 is TGTGCCATCAGTGAGACTAGCGGGAGGTACAATGAGCAGTTCTTC. Its protein is CAISETSGRYNEQFF.

This clonotype was seen a handful of times. The chain has TRBV28 and TRBJ2-7; D call uncertain. The CDR3 has 13 residues. V gave up 8 bases and J gave up 0 bases, with 11 bases separating them. Germline V lookup: CDR1 MDHEN, CDR2 SYDVKM. CDR3 region: CASQSVSSYEQYF. Written as DNA, the CDR3 is TGTGCCAGCCAGTCCGTGTCCTCCTACGAGCAGTACTTC. Filled out from reference TRBV28 and TRBJ2-7, the complete variable domain reads DVKVTQSSRYLVKRTGEKVFLECVQDMDHENMFWYRQDPGLGLRLIYFSYDVKMKEKGDIPEGYSVSREKKERFSLILESASTNQTSMYLCASQSVSSYEQYFGPGTRLTVT.

This clonotype was detected ten times or more. This chain connects TRBV20-1 to TRBJ2-3; D gene ambiguous. This CDR3 spans 12 amino acids. V lost 2 bases to trimming and J lost 0 bases, with 3 bases between them. CDR1 and CDR2 from the germline V gene are DFQATT and SNEGSKA (reference sequence). CDR3 DNA: TGCAGTGCTAGAATAAGCACAGATACGCAGTATTTT. Translation: CSARISTDTQYF.

There are a few counts of this clonotype. This sequence joins TRBV7-8 and TRBJ2-7; unclear D gene. This CDR3 region has 16 residues. V was clipped by 3 bases and J by 0 bases, with 15 bases between them. Germline V gives CDR1 SGHVS, CDR2 FQNEAQ. CDR3 in DNA: TGTGCCAGCAGCTTGTTCCTCGGACGAAGCTCCTACGAGCAGTACGTC. Translating gives CASSLFLGRSSYEQYV.

This clonotype was counted at least ten times. This chain joins TRBV5-1 and TRBJ1-1, with D possibly being TRBD1 (5 bases). There are 12 residues in the CDR3. CDR1 SGHRS and CDR2 YFSETQ come from the germline V gene. The V gene lost 6 bases and the J gene lost 3 bases, with 9 bases spanning the gap. The CDR3 coding sequence is TGCGCCAGCACCGCGGGGGACACTGAAGCTTTCTTT. Its translation: CASTAGDTEAFF.

This chain joins TRBV3-1 and TRBJ2-7; 10 bases match TRBD2. Germline CDR1 LGHDT, CDR2 YNNKEL (reference sequence). The CDR3 extends over 18 amino acids. V shed 0 bases and J 4 bases; nucleotides not matched to a gene: 12. The CDR3 reads CASSQDYGLAGVLYEQYF. Written as DNA, the CDR3 is TGTGCCAGCAGCCAAGATTATGGGCTAGCGGGAGTACTATACGAGCAGTACTTC.

At least ten counts were recorded for this clonotype. V is TRBV4-1 and J is TRBJ2-2; weak D call: TRBD1 (6 bases). V lost 1 base and J lost 1, with 13 bases in between. Germline lookup yields CDR1 MGHRA and CDR2 YSYEKL. CDR3 length: 17 amino acids. CDR3: CASSQVFRDKNTGELFF. The CDR3 DNA reads TGCGCCAGCAGCCAAGTCTTCCGGGACAAGAACACCGGGGAGCTGTTTTTT.

This clonotype was found many times. The chain has TRBV5-1 and TRBJ2-1; D could derive from TRBD1 or TRBD2 (5 bases each). The germline gives CDR1 SGHRS, CDR2 YFSETQ. V was shortened by 0 bases and J by 12 bases, with 10 bases between the two germline ends. The CDR3 sequence is 12 residues long. CDR3 region: CASSLAEGWQFF. CDR3 nucleotides: TGCGCCAGCAGCTTGGCCGAGGGGTGGCAGTTCTTC.

This clonotype was counted many times. The V and J genes are TRBV4-2 and TRBJ1-5, with D unclear. The germline V and J ends were trimmed by 4 bases and 0 bases, with 13 bases remaining between them. The CDR3 has 16 residues. Germline loops: CDR1 LGHNA, CDR2 YNFKEQ. CDR3 bases: TGTGCCAGCAGCCCCGGATACGTTTATAGCAATCAGCCCCAGCATTTT. Protein sequence: CASSPGYVYSNQPQHF.

CDR3 in DNA: TGTGCCAGCAGTACCCTTTTAGGGGCCGCGAGAAACATTCAGTACTTC. Encoded protein: CASSTLLGAARNIQYF. The V call is TRBV27, the J call TRBJ2-4; tentative D call: TRBD1 (5 bases). Per germline, CDR1 MNHEY and CDR2 SMNVEV (reference sequence). The CDR3 length is 16 residues. V lost 5 bases, J lost 6 bases, and 20 bases lay in between.

In its sample, this clonotype was seen a few times. The chain joins TRBV5-1 to TRBJ2-1; 10 bases align to TRBD2. After removal of 0 bases from V and 5 bases from J, the junction contained 2 bases not matched to a gene. Germline V CDR1 and CDR2: SGHRS, YFSETQ. The CDR3 has 15 residues. The CDR3 is CASSLASGGNNEQFF. The CDR3 DNA reads as TGCGCCAGCAGCTTGGCTAGCGGGGGAAACAATGAGCAGTTCTTC. The full variable domain, rest sourced from reference TRBV5-1 and TRBJ2-1, is KAGVTQTPRYLIKTRGQQVTLSCSPISGHRSVSWYQQTPGQGLQFLFEYFSETQRNKGNFPGRFSGRQFSNSRSEMNVSTLELGDSALYLCASSLASGGNNEQFFGPGTRLTVL.

The table lists this clonotype with many counts. The chain has TRBV10-3 and TRBJ2-1, with D possibly matching TRBD1 (6 bases). Trimming cost V 2 bases and J 6 bases, with 11 bases left between them. CDR3 length: 14 amino acids. The germline CDR1 and CDR2 sequences are ENHRY and SYGVKD. This chain's CDR3 is CAISESQGFNEQFF. As DNA, the CDR3 is TGTGCCATCAGTGAGAGCCAGGGGTTCAATGAGCAGTTCTTC.